Reported below is one TCR beta chain. The junction departs from germline at one end; a sequencing error may be responsible. The data originate from a study of blood T cell repertoires in COVID-19. At the level of the study: Samples came from the United States, Italy and Spain, spanning acute and convalescent COVID-19. T cells, B-cell-depleted T cells, or PBMCs provided the cDNA or gDNA that served as material.

The germline V gene has CDR1 ENHRY and CDR2 SYGVKD. This CDR3 is 15 amino acids long. Original handling: Estimates of nucleated cell counts were drawn from the amplification of reference gene primers. Repertoires were generated with immunoSEQ multiplex PCR, while TCRdb's copy carries only in-frame clones and drops some. Clone size and V and J calls were adopted from that table, with D and trimming inferred from the DNA. The profile covers 130,000 to 150,000 clones, with 80% to 90% appearing a single time and approximately 9.2% taken by the ten largest. The V and J genes are TRBV10-3 and TRBJ1-1, with D unclear. Material: peripheral blood. The sequence derives from a human donor with acute or convalescent COVID-19. The donor label of this sample is uncertain. The CDR3: CAMSAGGPVGTEAFF. The DNA for the CDR3 is TGTGCCATGAGTGCTGGAGGGCCAGTGGGAACTGAAGCTTTCTTT.